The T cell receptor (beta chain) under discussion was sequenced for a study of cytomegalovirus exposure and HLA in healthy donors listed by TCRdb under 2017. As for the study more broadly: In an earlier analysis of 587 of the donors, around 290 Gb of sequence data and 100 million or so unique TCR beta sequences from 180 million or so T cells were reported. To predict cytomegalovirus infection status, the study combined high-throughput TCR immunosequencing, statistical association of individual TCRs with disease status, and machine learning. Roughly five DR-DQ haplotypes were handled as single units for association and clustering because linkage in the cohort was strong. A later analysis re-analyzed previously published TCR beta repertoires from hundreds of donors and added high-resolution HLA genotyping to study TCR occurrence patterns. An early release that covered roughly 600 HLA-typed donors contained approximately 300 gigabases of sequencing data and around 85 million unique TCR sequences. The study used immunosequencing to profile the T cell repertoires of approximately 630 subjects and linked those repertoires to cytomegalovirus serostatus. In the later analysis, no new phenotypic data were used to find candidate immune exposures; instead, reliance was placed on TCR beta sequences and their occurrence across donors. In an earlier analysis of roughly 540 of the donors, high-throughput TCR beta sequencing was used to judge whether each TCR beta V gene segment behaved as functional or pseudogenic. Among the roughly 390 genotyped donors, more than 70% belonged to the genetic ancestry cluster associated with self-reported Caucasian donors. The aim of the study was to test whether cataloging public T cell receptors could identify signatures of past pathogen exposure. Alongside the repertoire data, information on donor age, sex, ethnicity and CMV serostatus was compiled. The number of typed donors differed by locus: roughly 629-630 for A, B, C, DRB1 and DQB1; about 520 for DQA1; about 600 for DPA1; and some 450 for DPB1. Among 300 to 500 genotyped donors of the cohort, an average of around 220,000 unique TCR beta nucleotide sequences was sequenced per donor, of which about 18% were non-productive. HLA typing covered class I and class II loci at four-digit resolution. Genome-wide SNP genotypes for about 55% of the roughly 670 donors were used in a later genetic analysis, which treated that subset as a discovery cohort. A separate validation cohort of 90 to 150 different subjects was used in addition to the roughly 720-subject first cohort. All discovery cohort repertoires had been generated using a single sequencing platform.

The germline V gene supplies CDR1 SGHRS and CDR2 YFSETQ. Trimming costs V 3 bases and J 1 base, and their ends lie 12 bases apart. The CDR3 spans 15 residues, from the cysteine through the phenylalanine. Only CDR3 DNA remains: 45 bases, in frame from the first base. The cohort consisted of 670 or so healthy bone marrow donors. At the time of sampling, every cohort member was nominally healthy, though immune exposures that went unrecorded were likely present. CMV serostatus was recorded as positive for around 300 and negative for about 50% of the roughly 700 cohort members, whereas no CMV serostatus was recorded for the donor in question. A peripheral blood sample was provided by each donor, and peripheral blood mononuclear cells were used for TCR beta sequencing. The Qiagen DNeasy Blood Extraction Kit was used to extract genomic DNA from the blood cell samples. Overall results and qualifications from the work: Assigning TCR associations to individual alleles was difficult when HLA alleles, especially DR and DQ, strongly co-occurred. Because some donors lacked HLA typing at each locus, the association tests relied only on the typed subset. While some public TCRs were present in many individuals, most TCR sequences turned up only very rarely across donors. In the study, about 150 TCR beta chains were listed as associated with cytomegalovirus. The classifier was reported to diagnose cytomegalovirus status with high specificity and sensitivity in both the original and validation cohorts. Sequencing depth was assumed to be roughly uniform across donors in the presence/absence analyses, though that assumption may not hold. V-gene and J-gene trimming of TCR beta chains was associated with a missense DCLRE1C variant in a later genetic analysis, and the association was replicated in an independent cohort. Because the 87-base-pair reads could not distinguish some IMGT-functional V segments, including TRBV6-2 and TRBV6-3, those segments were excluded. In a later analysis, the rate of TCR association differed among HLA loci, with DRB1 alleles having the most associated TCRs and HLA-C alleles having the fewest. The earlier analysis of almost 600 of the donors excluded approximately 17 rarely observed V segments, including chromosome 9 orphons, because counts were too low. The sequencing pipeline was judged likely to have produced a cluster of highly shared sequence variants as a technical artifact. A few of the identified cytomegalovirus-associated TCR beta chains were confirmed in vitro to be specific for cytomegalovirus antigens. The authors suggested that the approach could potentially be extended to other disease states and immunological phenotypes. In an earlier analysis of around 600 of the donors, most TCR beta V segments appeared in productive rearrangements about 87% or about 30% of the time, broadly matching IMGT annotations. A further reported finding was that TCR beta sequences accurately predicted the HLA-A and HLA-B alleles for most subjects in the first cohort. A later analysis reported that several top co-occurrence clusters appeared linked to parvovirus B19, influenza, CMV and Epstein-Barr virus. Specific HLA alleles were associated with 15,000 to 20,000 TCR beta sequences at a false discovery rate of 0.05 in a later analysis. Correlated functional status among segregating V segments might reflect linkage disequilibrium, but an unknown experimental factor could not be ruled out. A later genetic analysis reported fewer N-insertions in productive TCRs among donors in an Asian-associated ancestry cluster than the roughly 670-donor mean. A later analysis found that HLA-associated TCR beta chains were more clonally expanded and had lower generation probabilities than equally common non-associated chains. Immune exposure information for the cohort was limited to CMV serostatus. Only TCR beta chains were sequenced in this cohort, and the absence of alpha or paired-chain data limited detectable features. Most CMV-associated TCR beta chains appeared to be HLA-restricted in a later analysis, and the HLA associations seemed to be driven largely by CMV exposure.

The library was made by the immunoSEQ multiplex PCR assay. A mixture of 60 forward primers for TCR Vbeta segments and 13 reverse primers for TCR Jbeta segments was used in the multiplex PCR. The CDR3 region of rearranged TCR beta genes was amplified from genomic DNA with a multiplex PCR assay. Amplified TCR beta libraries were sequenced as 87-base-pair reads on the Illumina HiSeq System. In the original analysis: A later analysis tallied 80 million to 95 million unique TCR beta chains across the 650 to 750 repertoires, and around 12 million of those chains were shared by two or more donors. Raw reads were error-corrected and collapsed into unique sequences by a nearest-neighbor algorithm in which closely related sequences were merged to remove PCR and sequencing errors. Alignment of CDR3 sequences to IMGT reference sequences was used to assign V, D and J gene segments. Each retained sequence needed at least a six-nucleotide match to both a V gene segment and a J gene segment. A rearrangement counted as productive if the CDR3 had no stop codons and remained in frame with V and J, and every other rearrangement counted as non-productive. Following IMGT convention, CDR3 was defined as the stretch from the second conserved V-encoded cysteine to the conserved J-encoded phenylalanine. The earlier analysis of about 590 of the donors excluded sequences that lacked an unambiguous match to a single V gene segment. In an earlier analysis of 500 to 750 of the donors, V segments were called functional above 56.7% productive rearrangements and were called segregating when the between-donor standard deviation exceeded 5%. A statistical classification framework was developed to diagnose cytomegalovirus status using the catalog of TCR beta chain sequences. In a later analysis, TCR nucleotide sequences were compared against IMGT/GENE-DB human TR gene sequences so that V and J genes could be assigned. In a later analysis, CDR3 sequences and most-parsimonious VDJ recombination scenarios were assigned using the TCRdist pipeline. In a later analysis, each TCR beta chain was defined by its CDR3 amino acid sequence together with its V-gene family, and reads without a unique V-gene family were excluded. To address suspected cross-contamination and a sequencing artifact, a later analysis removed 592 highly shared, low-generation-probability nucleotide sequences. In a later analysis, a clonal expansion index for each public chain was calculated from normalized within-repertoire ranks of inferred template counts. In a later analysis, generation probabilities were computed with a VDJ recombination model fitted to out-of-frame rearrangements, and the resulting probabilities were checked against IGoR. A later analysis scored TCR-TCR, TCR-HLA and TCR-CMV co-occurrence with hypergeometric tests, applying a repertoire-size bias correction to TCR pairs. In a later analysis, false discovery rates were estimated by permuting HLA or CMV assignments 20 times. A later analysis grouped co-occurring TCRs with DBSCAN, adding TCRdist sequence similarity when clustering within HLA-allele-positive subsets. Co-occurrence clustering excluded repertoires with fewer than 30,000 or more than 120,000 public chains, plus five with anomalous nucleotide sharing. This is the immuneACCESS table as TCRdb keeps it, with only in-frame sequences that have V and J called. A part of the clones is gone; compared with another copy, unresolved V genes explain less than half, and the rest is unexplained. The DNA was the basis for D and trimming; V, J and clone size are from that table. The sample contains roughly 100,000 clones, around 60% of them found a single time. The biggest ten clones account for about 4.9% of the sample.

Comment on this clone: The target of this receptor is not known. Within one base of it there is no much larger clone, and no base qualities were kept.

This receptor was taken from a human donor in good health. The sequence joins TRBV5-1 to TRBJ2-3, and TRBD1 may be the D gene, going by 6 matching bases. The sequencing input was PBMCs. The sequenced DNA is TGCGCCAGCAGCTCCCACAGGGAAGGCACAGATACGCAGTATTTT. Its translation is CASSSHREGTDTQYF.